One sample yielded the 3 T cell receptor beta chains listed below, sequenced in a study of T cell changes during pregnancy in multiple sclerosis. Data came from immunoSEQ multiplex PCR; TCRdb stores just in-frame clones and leaves some out. The data contain tens of thousands of clones, approximately 90% of them singletons. The source was peripheral blood, collected in the first trimester of pregnancy. All receptors derive from a female donor in good health, enrolled as a control in a pregnancy study.

Written as DNA, the CDR3 is TGTGCCAGTAGTATCCTCGCAGGGGCAGCTAACTATGGCTACACCTTC. The encoded protein is CASSILAGAANYGYTF. The chain employs TRBV19 and TRBJ1-2; a weak D match, TRBD1 (6 bases). CDR1 is LNHDA, CDR2 SQIVND, per germline (reference sequence). The CDR3 is 16 amino acids. Deletions cut 3 bases from V and 0 bases from J, with 14 bases between.

CDR3 region: CASSWGQRAMNTEAFF. CDR3 nucleotide sequence: TGCGCCAGCAGCTGGGGCCAGCGGGCCATGAACACTGAAGCTTTCTTT. The J gene is TRBJ1-1, the V gene TRBV4-1, with a tentative D call TRBD1 (5 bases). Between the trimmed V and J ends, which lost 5 bases and 0 bases, there was a span of 16 bases. Germline lookup yields CDR1 MGHRA and CDR2 YSYEKL. CDR3 size: 16 residues.

The rearrangement uses TRBV12-5 and TRBJ2-3; a weak D match, TRBD1 (7 bases). Trimming cost V 1 base and J 6 bases, with 14 bases left between them. Per the germline V gene, CDR1 is LGHNT and CDR2 is FRNRAP. This CDR3 has 15 residues. For the CDR3, the DNA is TGTGCTAGTGGTTTGGGGAGGGGACAGACGGATACGCAGTATTTT. Translating gives CASGLGRGQTDTQYF.